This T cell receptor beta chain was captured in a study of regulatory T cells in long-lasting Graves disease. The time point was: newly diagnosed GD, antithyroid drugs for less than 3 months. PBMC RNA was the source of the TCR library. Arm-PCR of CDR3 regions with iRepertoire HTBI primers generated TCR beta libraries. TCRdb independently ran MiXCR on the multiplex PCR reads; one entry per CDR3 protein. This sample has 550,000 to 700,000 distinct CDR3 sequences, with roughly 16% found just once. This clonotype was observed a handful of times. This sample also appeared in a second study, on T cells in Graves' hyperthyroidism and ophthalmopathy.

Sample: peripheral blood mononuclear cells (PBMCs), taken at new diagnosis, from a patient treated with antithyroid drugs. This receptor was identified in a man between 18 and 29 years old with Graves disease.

The CDR3 DNA reads as TGTGCCAGCTCTCCCCGGGATTACGACGGGGAGCTGTTTTTT. Translation gives CASSPRDYDGELFF. The rearrangement links TRBV18 to TRBJ2-2, with D possibly matching TRBD2 (5 bases). Germline V lookup: CDR1 KGHSH, CDR2 LQKENI. The length of the CDR3 is 14 residues. The V gene lost 6 bases and the J gene lost 7 bases, with 15 bases spanning the gap.